The 10 T cell receptor beta chains given below trace back to one sample, sequenced in a study of blood T cell repertoires in COVID-19. The data were produced by immunoSEQ multiplex PCR, yet TCRdb's version contains in-frame clones alone and is incomplete. The sample has more than 200,000 clones; approximately 90% are singletons. Sequenced material: PBMCs or T cells enriched from blood (not recorded which). Receptors originate from a young woman who had recovered from COVID-19.

This sequence joins TRBV7-3 and TRBJ2-3; D possibly corresponds to TRBD2 (5 bases). The CDR3 runs 17 residues. V shed 4 bases and J shed 2 bases, with 19 bases lying between them. Germline V gene lookup returns CDR1 SGHTA and CDR2 FQGTGA. CDR3 sequence reads: CASSSMPSGTFTDTQYF. The CDR3 region has the DNA TGTGCCAGCAGCTCAATGCCGAGCGGTACTTTCACAGATACGCAGTATTTT. Together with reference TRBV7-3 and TRBJ2-3, the CDR3 gives the full variable domain: GAGVSQTPSNKVTEKGKYVELRCDPISGHTALYWYRQSLGQGPEFLIYFQGTGAADDSGLPNDRFFAVRPEGSVSTLKIQRTERGDSAVYLCASSSMPSGTFTDTQYFGPGTRLTVL.

This clone was detected once. The rearrangement joins TRBV15 to TRBJ1-5; D call uncertain. CDR3 length: 13 amino acids. Trimming took off 2 bases at V and 7 bases at J, with 9 bases between the two ends. Germline V gene sequence: CDR1 LNHNV, CDR2 YYDKDF (reference sequence). This chain's CDR3 is CATSRTLQQPQHF. For the CDR3, the DNA is TGTGCCACCAGCAGAACCCTTCAGCAGCCCCAGCATTTT.

The chain is built from TRBV18 and TRBJ1-1; D remains unclear. Trimming cost V 3 bases and J 5 bases, with 16 bases left between them. The CDR3 contains 15 residues. Per germline, CDR1 KGHSH and CDR2 LQKENI. Here the CDR3 reads CASSPKTGGFTEAFF. Written as DNA, the CDR3 is TGTGCCAGCTCACCCAAGACCGGAGGGTTTACTGAAGCTTTCTTT.

The chain couples TRBV9 to TRBJ1-3; D is possibly TRBD1 (5 bases). The CDR3 contains 15 residues. The germline gives CDR1 SGDLS, CDR2 YYNGEE. Trimming took off 4 bases at V and 0 bases at J, with 11 bases between the two ends. In nucleotides, the CDR3 is TGTGCCAGCAGCCTTGAGGGACTCTCTGGAAACACCATATATTTT. It encodes CASSLEGLSGNTIYF. The full variable domain, with the rest looked up from reference TRBV9 and TRBJ1-3, is DSGVTQTPKHLITATGQRVTLRCSPRSGDLSVYWYQQSLDQGLQFLIQYYNGEERAKGNILERFSAQQFPDLHSELNLSSLELGDSALYFCASSLEGLSGNTIYFGEGSWLTVV.

Here the CDR3 DNA reads TGTGCCAGCAGCGTAGCTTTTGGCCTGGATACGCAGTATTTT. Protein sequence: CASSVAFGLDTQYF. V usage is TRBV9 and J usage is TRBJ2-3; no definite D call. V lost 0 bases to trimming and J lost 6 bases, with 11 bases between them. Germline CDR1 and CDR2: SGDLS and YYNGEE. This CDR3 comprises 14 residues.

In DNA form, the CDR3 reads TGTGCCAGCAGCCCGGGGGGAGCCAAAAACATTCAGTACTTC. Amino acids: CASSPGGAKNIQYF. The chain joins TRBV9 to TRBJ2-4, with TRBD2 identical over 7 bases. The CDR3 loop spans 14 amino acids. CDR1 SGDLS and CDR2 YYNGEE come from the germline V gene. J gave up 0 bases and V 4 bases, and 1 base lay outside the gene matches. The full variable domain, its missing parts supplied by reference TRBV9 and TRBJ2-4, is DSGVTQTPKHLITATGQRVTLRCSPRSGDLSVYWYQQSLDQGLQFLIQYYNGEERAKGNILERFSAQQFPDLHSELNLSSLELGDSALYFCASSPGGAKNIQYFGAGTRLSVL.

The chain joins TRBV7-9 to TRBJ1-5; D remains ambiguous. The germline V gene encodes CDR1 SEHNR and CDR2 FQNEAQ (reference sequence). V shed 3 bases and J shed 4 bases, with 7 bases lying between them. The CDR3 is 13 amino acids. The CDR3 sequence is CASSLMENQPQHF. The DNA for the CDR3 is TGTGCCAGCAGCTTGATGGAGAATCAGCCCCAGCATTTT.

The genes are TRBV2 and TRBJ1-5, with TRBD1 identical over 8 bases. V was pared by 10 bases and J by 7 bases, with 18 bases of the junction left unmatched. The CDR3 sequence is 16 residues long. CDR1 is SNHLY, CDR2 FYNNEI, per germline. CDR3 coding DNA: TGTGCCACCTCGATGGACAGGGCGGCGGTTGGGCAGCCCCAGCATTTT. Translating gives CATSMDRAAVGQPQHF.

The V gene is TRBV20-1, the J gene TRBJ2-2, with D unclear. The CDR3 sequence is 13 residues long. Germline CDR1 DFQATT, CDR2 SNEGSKA (reference sequence). The ends were cut back, 3 bases at V and 5 bases at J, with 10 bases in the middle. The CDR3 protein is CSASIVQTGELFF. CDR3 sequence (DNA): TGCAGTGCTAGTATAGTTCAAACCGGGGAGCTGTTTTTT.

The chain joins TRBV9 to TRBJ1-6; 7 nucleotides line up with TRBD1. The CDR3 loop spans 15 amino acids. V shed 0 bases and J 10 bases; nucleotides not matched to a gene: 7. Germline lookup yields CDR1 SGDLS and CDR2 YYNGEE. The CDR3 reads CASSVDVTGLSPLHF. DNA for the CDR3: TGTGCCAGCAGCGTAGATGTGACAGGGCTCTCACCCCTCCACTTT.